These T cell receptor beta chains were read from a single sample in a study of blood T cell repertoires in COVID-19. TCRdb's copy holds only in-frame clones and misses some; the assay was immunoSEQ multiplex PCR. The table shows around 700,000 clones, with around 89% occurring only once. Material: peripheral blood. The receptors were sampled from a woman younger than 30 with acute or convalescent COVID-19. Each CDR3 is given with its conserved first and last residue. The order of the fields is D gene, J gene, clone size, V gene, CDR3 protein, CDR3 DNA. D genes are given only for firm matches. Expanded clones are given a class, and other clones once, few, many or no size at all.

>NA|TRBJ1-6|NA|TRBV7-9
CASSLEGRGNSPLHF
TGTGCCAGCAGCTTAGAGGGCAGGGGTAATTCACCCCTCCACTTT
>NA|TRBJ2-7|NA|TRBV27
CASSSRPGKYF
TGTGCCAGCAGTTCCCGACCCGGGAAGTACTTC
>NA|TRBJ2-3|NA|TRBV6-1
CASSSDERVYTQYF
TGTGCCAGCAGTTCCGATGAGAGAGTATATACGCAGTATTTT
>NA|TRBJ1-1|NA|TRBV19
CASSIDGRPNTEAFF
TGTGCCAGTAGTATAGATGGGAGACCGAACACTGAAGCTTTCTTT
>TRBD2|TRBJ2-3|NA|TRBV10-3
CAISGLAGGTDTQYF
TGTGCCATCAGTGGGCTAGCGGGGGGCACAGATACGCAGTATTTT
>NA|TRBJ1-4|NA|TRBV2
CATAGSLNEKLFF
TGTGCCACCGCCGGGTCCCTTAATGAAAAACTGTTTTTT
>TRBD2|TRBJ2-3|NA|TRBV5-1
CASTQNSGGLSTDTQYF
TGCGCCAGCACGCAAAATAGCGGGGGACTTAGCACAGATACGCAGTATTTT
>NA|TRBJ2-1|NA|TRBV24-1
CATSERAGYNEQFF
TGTGCCACCAGTGAAAGAGCGGGCTACAATGAGCAGTTCTTC
>NA|TRBJ1-2|NA|TRBV24-1
CATSDFARAYGYTF
TGTGCCACCAGTGATTTTGCCAGGGCCTATGGCTACACCTTC
>NA|TRBJ1-4|NA|TRBV30
CAWSVAGPLNEKLFF
TGTGCCTGGAGTGTGGCGGGGCCCCTTAATGAAAAACTGTTTTTT
>NA|TRBJ2-1|NA|TRBV19
CASSAQGRDEQFF
TGTGCCAGTAGTGCCCAGGGGAGGGATGAGCAGTTCTTC
>NA|TRBJ2-5|NA|TRBV18
CASSPYTTGRETQYF
TGTGCCAGCTCACCATACACTACTGGGAGGGAGACCCAGTACTTC
>NA|TRBJ1-1|NA|TRBV4-1
CASSLNPFRRGYSQMNTEAFF
TGCGCCAGCAGCCTCAACCCTTTCAGAAGGGGCTACTCACAAATGAACACTGAAGCTTTCTTT
>NA|TRBJ2-7|NA|TRBV6-5
CASSYSNGGYEQYF
TGTGCCAGCAGTTACTCGAACGGGGGTTACGAGCAGTACTTC
>NA|TRBJ1-1|NA|TRBV6-6
CASSYGRGLNTEAFF
TGTGCCAGCAGTTACGGTCGGGGACTAAACACTGAAGCTTTCTTT
>NA|TRBJ1-2|NA|TRBV27
CASSPLGGTHYGYTF
TGTGCCAGCTCTCCTTTGGGGGGAACCCACTATGGCTACACCTTC
>TRBD1|TRBJ1-1|NA|TRBV4-3
CASSQDWPTGGGTEAFF
TGCGCCAGCAGCCAAGATTGGCCGACAGGGGGCGGAACTGAAGCTTTCTTT
>NA|TRBJ2-1|once|TRBV2
CASSEGGRGPNEQFF
TGTGCCAGCAGTGAAGGGGGCAGGGGCCCCAATGAGCAGTTCTTC
>NA|TRBJ1-5|NA|TRBV7-9
CASSFRGNQPQHF
TGTGCCAGCAGCTTTCGGGGTAATCAGCCCCAGCATTTT
>TRBD1|TRBJ2-7|NA|TRBV9
CASSARTGIEQYF
TGTGCCAGCAGCGCACGGACAGGGATCGAGCAGTACTTC
>NA|TRBJ2-1|NA|TRBV7-2
CASSKTRDTNEQFF
TGTGCCAGCAGCAAAACCCGGGACACTAATGAGCAGTTCTTC
>NA|TRBJ1-2|NA|TRBV5-1
CASSPSGGAIYGYTF
TGCGCCAGCAGCCCGTCGGGGGGGGCAATCTATGGCTACACCTTC
>NA|TRBJ2-3|NA|TRBV4-2
CASRVRDTQIDTQYF
TGTGCCAGCAGGGTCAGGGACACTCAAATCGATACGCAGTATTTT
>TRBD1|TRBJ1-6|few|TRBV7-6
CASSLAGQAYNSPLHF
TGTGCCAGCAGCTTAGCGGGACAGGCTTATAATTCACCCCTCCACTTT
>NA|TRBJ2-7|once|TRBV29-1
CSVADTSREQYF
TGCAGCGTGGCGGACACCTCTAGAGAGCAGTACTTC
>NA|TRBJ2-7|NA|TRBV4-3
CASSQGHNTYEQYF
TGCGCCAGCAGCCAAGGACATAACACCTACGAGCAGTACTTC
>NA|TRBJ2-5|NA|TRBV12-3/TRBV12-4
CASSKRSGETQYF
TGTGCCAGCAGCAAACGGAGCGGTGAGACCCAGTACTTC
>NA|TRBJ1-4|NA|TRBV6-5
CASRSGDEKLFF
TGTGCCAGCCGATCAGGGGACGAAAAACTGTTTTTT
>TRBD2|TRBJ2-1|NA|TRBV7-3
CASSVSGGLNEQFF
TGTGCCAGCAGCGTTAGCGGGGGGCTCAATGAGCAGTTCTTC
>TRBD2|TRBJ2-2|NA|TRBV2
CVPPGLASGELFF
TGTGTCCCTCCGGGACTAGCGTCCGGGGAGCTGTTTTTT
>TRBD2|TRBJ2-2|NA|TRBV7-3
CASSIVAGANTGELFF
TGTGCCAGCAGCATAGTAGCGGGAGCGAACACCGGGGAGCTGTTTTTT
>NA|TRBJ1-2|once|TRBV19
CASTPRTVNYGYTF
TGTGCCAGTACCCCCCGGACAGTTAACTATGGCTACACCTTC
>NA|TRBJ1-2|NA|TRBV2
CASSEAFLRGDYGYTF
TGTGCCAGCAGTGAAGCCTTCCTTCGGGGAGACTATGGCTACACCTTC
>NA|TRBJ1-4|NA|TRBV5-1
CASSFTANNEKLFF
TGCGCCAGCAGCTTCACAGCTAATAATGAAAAACTGTTTTTT
>TRBD1|TRBJ1-1|once|TRBV25-1
CASSSLTKGAGNTEAFF
TGTGCCAGCTCATCCTTAACCAAGGGGGCGGGGAACACTGAAGCTTTCTTT
>NA|TRBJ1-4|few|TRBV19
CASSISRATNEKLFF
TGTGCCAGTAGTATCTCCAGGGCCACTAATGAAAAACTGTTTTTT
>TRBD2|TRBJ2-1|NA|TRBV4-3
CASQSGVSYNEQFF
TGCGCCAGCCAGAGCGGGGTTTCGTACAATGAGCAGTTCTTC
>NA|TRBJ1-2|NA|TRBV2
CASRAGLGYTF
TGTGCCAGCAGAGCAGGGTTGGGCTACACCTTC
>NA|TRBJ2-3|once|TRBV12-3/TRBV12-4
CATRRGATDTQYF
TGTGCCACCCGCCGGGGGGCGACAGATACGCAGTATTTT
>TRBD1|TRBJ1-3|once|TRBV30
CAWSPGGSSGNTIYF
TGTGCCTGGAGTCCAGGGGGGAGCTCTGGAAACACCATATATTTT
>TRBD1|TRBJ1-2|NA|TRBV28
CASSFGGRGQGSSNYGYTF
TGTGCCAGCAGTTTTGGGGGACGGGGACAGGGCTCCTCTAACTATGGCTACACCTTC
>TRBD1|TRBJ1-2|NA|TRBV5-1
CASREGRSTTGDTF
TGCGCCAGCAGGGAGGGACGGAGTACTACAGGGGACACCTTC
>NA|TRBJ2-1|NA|TRBV2
CASSETRQQFF
TGTGCCAGCAGTGAAACGCGGCAGCAGTTCTTC
>TRBD1|TRBJ1-5|NA|TRBV19
CASIGRTGGNQPQHF
TGTGCCAGTATTGGGCGTACAGGGGGGAATCAGCCCCAGCATTTT
>NA|TRBJ1-2|NA|TRBV3-1/TRBV3-2
CASSLVGGYTF
TGTGCCAGCAGCCTTGTCGGTGGCTACACCTTC
>NA|TRBJ1-2|NA|TRBV11-2
CASSLAPGQLNYGYTF
TGTGCCAGCAGCTTAGCACCCGGACAGTTAAACTATGGCTACACCTTC
>NA|TRBJ1-5|NA|TRBV6-6
CASSYRDTGPQPQHF
TGTGCCAGCAGTTATAGGGACACTGGGCCACAGCCCCAGCATTTT
>NA|TRBJ1-2|NA|TRBV28
CASSTANYGYTF
TGTGCCAGCAGTACAGCTAACTATGGCTACACCTTC
>NA|TRBJ1-4|NA|TRBV21-1
CASRGQGNEKLFF
TGTGCCAGCAGGGGGCAGGGGAATGAAAAACTGTTTTTT